The rows below give T cell receptor beta chains drawn from one sample of a study of T cells in localized non-small cell lung cancer. Clones were sequenced by immunoSEQ multiplex PCR, and TCRdb holds only the in-frame ones, with some missing. The sample lists 70,000 to 95,000 clones, roughly 91% seen once, with approximately 4% in the top ten. The sample was PBMCs, taken before any cancer treatment. The receptors stem from a woman between 35 and 70 years old with stage II squamous cell lung carcinoma. Both conserved end residues are part of each CDR3.

CDR3 length	V gene	J gene	CDR3 protein
13	TRBV19	TRBJ1-5	CASSRAPGAPQHF
14	TRBV4-1	TRBJ2-2	CASSQDGASRELFF
14	TRBV2	TRBJ1-5	CASSEFQGNQPQHF
17	TRBV19	TRBJ2-2	CASSIDPRTSGFGELFF
15	TRBV19	TRBJ1-3	CASSISAGQGNTIYF
15	TRBV5-1	TRBJ2-5	CASSLEGLAMETQYF
13	TRBV6-1	TRBJ2-7	CASRKQESYEQYF
14	TRBV6-5	TRBJ1-1	CASSYTLEGSGAFF
14	TRBV5-5	TRBJ1-3	CASSLGRGGNTIYF
11	TRBV6-5	TRBJ1-1	CASSPGTEAFF
12	TRBV7-4	TRBJ2-7	CASSPYSYEQYF
14	TRBV5-1	TRBJ1-1	CASSLDSRNTEAFF
14	TRBV2	TRBJ1-1	CASSEWGSNTEAFF
16	TRBV7-7	TRBJ2-1	CASSLAASGGPNEQFF
15	TRBV19	TRBJ1-1	CASSIAPPGGTEAFF
14	TRBV19	TRBJ1-2	CASSSDARSYGYTF
17	TRBV29-1	TRBJ1-4	CSVGGEEGRRANEKLFF
15	TRBV18	TRBJ2-7	CASTSKPDVHYEQYF
16	TRBV19	TRBJ1-3	CASMGQGNLIGNTIYF
13	TRBV5-1	TRBJ1-1	CASSPKGGTEAFF
16	TRBV28	TRBJ1-5	CASSFGEGLSYQPQHF
16	TRBV18	TRBJ2-5	CASSPLKGLAGETQYF
14	TRBV5-1	TRBJ1-2	CASSQDPANYGYTF
14	TRBV11-2	TRBJ2-3	CASRLGQFADTQYF
15	TRBV6-5	TRBJ1-2	CASSHTRQGSYGYTF
15	TRBV11-2	TRBJ2-5	CASSPGASPQETQYF
15	TRBV6-5	TRBJ1-2	CASSYDPTTNYGYTF
13	TRBV27	TRBJ1-2	CASSLFGGYGYTF
13	TRBV10-3	TRBJ1-3	CAIMGETGNTIYF
15	TRBV7-9	TRBJ1-4	CASSLGGQKNEKLFF
16	TRBV19	TRBJ1-2	CASSIGPGAGGYGYTF
15	TRBV11-3	TRBJ1-1	CASSLETGQGAKAFF
13	TRBV6-5	TRBJ1-2	CASSITGTYGYTF
15	TRBV28	TRBJ2-3	CASSPTGLLTDTQYF
13	TRBV5-4	TRBJ2-5	CASSLYIGGTQYF
15	TRBV6-5	TRBJ2-2	CASSPKTGNTGELFF